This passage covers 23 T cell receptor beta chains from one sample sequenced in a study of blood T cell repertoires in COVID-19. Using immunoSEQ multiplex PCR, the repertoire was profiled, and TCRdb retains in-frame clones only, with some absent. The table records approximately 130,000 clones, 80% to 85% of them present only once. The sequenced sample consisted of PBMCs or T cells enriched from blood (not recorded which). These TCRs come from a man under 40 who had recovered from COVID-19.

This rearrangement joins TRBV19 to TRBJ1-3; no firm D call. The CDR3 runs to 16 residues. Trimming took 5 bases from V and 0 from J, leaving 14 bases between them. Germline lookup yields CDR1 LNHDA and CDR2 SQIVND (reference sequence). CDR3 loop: CASSENAGASGNTIYF. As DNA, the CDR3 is TGTGCCAGTAGTGAAAATGCAGGCGCCTCTGGAAACACCATATATTTT.

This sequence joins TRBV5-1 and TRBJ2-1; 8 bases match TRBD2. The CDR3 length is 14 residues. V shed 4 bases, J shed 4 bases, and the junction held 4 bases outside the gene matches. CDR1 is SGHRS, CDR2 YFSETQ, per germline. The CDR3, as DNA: TGCGCCAGCAGCGGCGGGGGGAGGTACAATGAGCAGTTCTTC. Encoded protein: CASSGGGRYNEQFF.

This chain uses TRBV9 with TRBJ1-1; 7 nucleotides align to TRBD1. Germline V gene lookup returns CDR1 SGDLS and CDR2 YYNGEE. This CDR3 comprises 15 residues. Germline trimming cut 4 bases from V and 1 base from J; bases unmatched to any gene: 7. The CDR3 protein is CASSPRRGENTEAFF. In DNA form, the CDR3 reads TGTGCCAGCAGCCCCCGCAGGGGGGAGAACACTGAAGCTTTCTTT.

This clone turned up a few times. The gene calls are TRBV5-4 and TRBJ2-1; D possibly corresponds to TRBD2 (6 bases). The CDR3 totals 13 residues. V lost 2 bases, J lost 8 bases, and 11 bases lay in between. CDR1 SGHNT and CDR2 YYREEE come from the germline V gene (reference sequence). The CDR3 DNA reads TGTGCCAGCAGCTTTGGGGACTCCTATGAGCAGTTCTTC. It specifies CASSFGDSYEQFF.

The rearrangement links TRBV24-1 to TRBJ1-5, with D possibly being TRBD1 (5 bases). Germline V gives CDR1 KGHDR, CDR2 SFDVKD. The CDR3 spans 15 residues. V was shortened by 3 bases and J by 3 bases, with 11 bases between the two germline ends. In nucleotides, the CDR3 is TGTGCCACCAGTGATCCACAGGACTACAATCAGCCCCAGCATTTT. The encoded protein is CATSDPQDYNQPQHF.

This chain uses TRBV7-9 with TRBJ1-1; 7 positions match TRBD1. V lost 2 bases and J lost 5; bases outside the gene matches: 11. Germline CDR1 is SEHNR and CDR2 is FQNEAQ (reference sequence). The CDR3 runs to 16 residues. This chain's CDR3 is CASSLRSGQGGTEAFF. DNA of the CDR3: TGTGCCAGCAGCTTACGATCCGGCCAGGGGGGTACTGAAGCTTTCTTT.

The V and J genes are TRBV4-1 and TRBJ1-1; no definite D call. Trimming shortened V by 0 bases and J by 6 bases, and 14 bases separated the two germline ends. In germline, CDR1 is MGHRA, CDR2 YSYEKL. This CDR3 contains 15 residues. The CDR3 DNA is TGCGCCAGCAGCCAAGATAGGACTTACGCGGCTGAAGCTTTCTTT. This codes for CASSQDRTYAAEAFF.

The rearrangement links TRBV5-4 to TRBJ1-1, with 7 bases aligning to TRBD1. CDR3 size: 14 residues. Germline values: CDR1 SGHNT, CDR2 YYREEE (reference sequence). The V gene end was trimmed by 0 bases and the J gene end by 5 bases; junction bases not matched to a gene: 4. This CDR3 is CASSLAGGKTEAFF. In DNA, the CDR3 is TGTGCCAGCAGCTTGGCAGGGGGTAAAACTGAAGCTTTCTTT. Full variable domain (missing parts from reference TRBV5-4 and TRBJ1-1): ETGVTQSPTHLIKTRGQQVTLRCSSQSGHNTVSWYQQALGQGPQFIFQYYREEENGRGNFPPRFSGLQFPNYSSELNVNALELDDSALYLCASSLAGGKTEAFFGQGTRLTVV.

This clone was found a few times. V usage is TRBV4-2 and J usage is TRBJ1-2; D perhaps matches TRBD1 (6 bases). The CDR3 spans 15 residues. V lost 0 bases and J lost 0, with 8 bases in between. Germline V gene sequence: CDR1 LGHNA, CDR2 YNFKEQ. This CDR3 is CASSQEGTTNYGYTF. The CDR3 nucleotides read TGTGCCAGCAGCCAAGAGGGGACAACTAACTATGGCTACACCTTC.

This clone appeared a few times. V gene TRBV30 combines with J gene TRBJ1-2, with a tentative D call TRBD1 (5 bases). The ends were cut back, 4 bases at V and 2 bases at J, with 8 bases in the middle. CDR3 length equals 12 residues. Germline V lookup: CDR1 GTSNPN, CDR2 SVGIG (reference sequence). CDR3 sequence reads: CAWTAGNYGYTF. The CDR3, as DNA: TGTGCCTGGACCGCAGGGAACTATGGCTACACCTTC.

Written as DNA, the CDR3 is TGTGCCAGCAGCGTGGGACTAGCGGGGCGCAATGAGCAGTTCTTC. Its translation is CASSVGLAGRNEQFF. V and J are TRBV9 and TRBJ2-1; 13 bases agree with TRBD2. Losses at the gene ends were 2 bases for V and 6 bases for J; bases not matched to a gene: 2. CDR1 SGDLS and CDR2 YYNGEE come from the germline V gene. This CDR3 spans 15 amino acids.

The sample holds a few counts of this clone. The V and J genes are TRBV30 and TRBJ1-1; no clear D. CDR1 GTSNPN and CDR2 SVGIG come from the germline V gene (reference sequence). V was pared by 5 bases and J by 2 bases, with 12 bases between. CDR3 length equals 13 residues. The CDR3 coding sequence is TGTGCCTGGGCCCTTGAGCGAAACACTGAAGCTTTCTTT. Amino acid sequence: CAWALERNTEAFF.

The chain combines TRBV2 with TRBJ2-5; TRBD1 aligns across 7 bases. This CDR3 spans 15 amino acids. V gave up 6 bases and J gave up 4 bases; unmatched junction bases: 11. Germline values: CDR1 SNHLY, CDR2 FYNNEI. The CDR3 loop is CASSKDRVGAETQYF. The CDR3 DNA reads TGTGCCAGCAGCAAAGACAGGGTGGGGGCAGAGACCCAGTACTTC.

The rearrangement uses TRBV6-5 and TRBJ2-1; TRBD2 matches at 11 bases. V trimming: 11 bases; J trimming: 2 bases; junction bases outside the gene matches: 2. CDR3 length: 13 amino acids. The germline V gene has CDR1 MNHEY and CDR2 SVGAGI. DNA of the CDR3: TGTGCCTCTAGCGGGAGGACCTACAATGAGCAGTTCTTC. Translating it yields CASSGRTYNEQFF.

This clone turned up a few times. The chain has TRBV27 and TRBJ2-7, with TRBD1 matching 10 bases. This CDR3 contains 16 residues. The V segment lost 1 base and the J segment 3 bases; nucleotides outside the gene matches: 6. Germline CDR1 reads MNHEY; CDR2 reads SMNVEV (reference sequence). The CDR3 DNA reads TGTGCCAGCAGTTTATGGGAGGGGGACAGGGGCTACGAGCAGTACTTC. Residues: CASSLWEGDRGYEQYF.

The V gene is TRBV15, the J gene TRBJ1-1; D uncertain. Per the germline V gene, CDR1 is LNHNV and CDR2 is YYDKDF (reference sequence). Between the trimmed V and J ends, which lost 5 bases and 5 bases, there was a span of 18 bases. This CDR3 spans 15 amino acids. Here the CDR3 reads CATSPGPGMGTEAFF. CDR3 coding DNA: TGTGCCACCAGCCCAGGCCCGGGGATGGGGACTGAAGCTTTCTTT.

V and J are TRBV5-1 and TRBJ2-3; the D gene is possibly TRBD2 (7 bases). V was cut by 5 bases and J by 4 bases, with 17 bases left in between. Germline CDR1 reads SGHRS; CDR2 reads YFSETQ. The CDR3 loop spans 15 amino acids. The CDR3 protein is CASSPTRGGADTQYF. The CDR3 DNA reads TGCGCCAGCAGTCCCACTAGGGGGGGTGCAGATACGCAGTATTTT.

CDR3 nucleotide sequence: TGTGCCAGTAGTATAGATCGACAGGGGGCATTTCAGCCCCAGCATTTT. Amino acid sequence: CASSIDRQGAFQPQHF. This rearrangement joins TRBV19 to TRBJ1-5, with 10 bases that match TRBD1. Germline V gene data show CDR1 as LNHDA and CDR2 as SQIVND (reference sequence). This CDR3 has 16 amino acids. Trimming at V came to 0 bases and at J to 6 bases, leaving 5 bases not matched to a gene.

CDR3 protein: CASSYRGPTGELFF. In DNA, the CDR3 is TGTGCCAGCAGTTACAGGGGGCCCACCGGGGAGCTGTTTTTT. The genes are TRBV6-6 and TRBJ2-2, with TRBD1 matching 7 bases. The CDR3 consists of 14 residues. Germline CDR1 MNHNY, CDR2 SVGAGI (reference sequence). J was trimmed by 4 bases and V by 2 bases; bases with no gene match: 1.

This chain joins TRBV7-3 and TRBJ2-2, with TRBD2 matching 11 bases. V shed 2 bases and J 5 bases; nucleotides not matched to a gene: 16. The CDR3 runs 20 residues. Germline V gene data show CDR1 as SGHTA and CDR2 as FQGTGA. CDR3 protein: CASSLAARGGPSGGTGELFF. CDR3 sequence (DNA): TGTGCCAGCAGCTTAGCCGCAAGGGGAGGTCCTAGCGGGGGGACCGGGGAGCTGTTTTTT.

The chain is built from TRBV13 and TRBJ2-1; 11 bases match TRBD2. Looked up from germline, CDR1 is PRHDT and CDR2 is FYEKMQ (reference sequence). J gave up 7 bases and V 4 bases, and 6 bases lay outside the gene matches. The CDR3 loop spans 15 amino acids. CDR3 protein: CASSSGLAGLNEQFF. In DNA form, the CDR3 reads TGTGCCAGCAGCTCCGGACTAGCGGGTCTGAATGAGCAGTTCTTC.

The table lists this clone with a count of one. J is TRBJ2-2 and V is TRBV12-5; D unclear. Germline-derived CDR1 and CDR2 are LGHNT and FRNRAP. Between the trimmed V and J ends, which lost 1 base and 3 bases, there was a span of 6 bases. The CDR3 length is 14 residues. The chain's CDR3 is CASGLAGHTGELFF. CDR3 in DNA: TGTGCTAGTGGTTTGGCCGGTCACACCGGGGAGCTGTTTTTT.

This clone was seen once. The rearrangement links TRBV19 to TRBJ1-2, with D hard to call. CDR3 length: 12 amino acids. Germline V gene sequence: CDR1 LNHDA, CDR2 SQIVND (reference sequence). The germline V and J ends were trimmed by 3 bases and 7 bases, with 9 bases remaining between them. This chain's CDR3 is CASSIAGGGYTF. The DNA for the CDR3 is TGTGCCAGTAGTATTGCAGGAGGTGGCTACACCTTC.